Described below is a single T cell receptor (beta chain) sequence and its context. No antigen is known for it. RNA was extracted from bulk tissue without any cell sorting. This non-tumor lung sample came from over 3 cm beyond the tumor edge. Between August and November 2014, newly diagnosed, chemotherapy-naive lung cancer patients underwent thoracic surgery in China. Germline lookup yields CDR1 SQVTM and CDR2 ANQGSEA. The CDR3 runs to 13 residues. The library came from three nested PCR rounds adapted from ARM-PCR protocols. TCRdb re-called the multiplex PCR reads through MiXCR, storing one row per CDR3 protein. The table includes more than 60,000 distinct CDR3 sequences, around 82% detected once. This entry belongs to a study of tumor and adjacent non-tumor tissue in lung cancer. Across the study: Some 4.2 million productive TCRbeta reads were obtained per sample on average.

Points from the study as a whole: Tumor tissue had significantly higher TCR diversity than normal lung. Top 100 clones took a larger repertoire share in normal lung.

The chain combines TRBV29-1 with TRBJ1-5; 7 bases are a match to TRBD1. Sequenced sample: distant non-tumor lung tissue. The clonotype originates from a man aged 55 to 70 with non-small cell lung cancer. The CDR3 DNA sequence: TGCAATGTTGCAGGGGGTAGGAATCAGCCCCAGCATTTT. This translates into CNVAGGRNQPQHF. The variable domain in full, with the rest retrieved from reference TRBV29-1 and TRBJ1-5, is SAVISQKPSRDICQRGTSLTIQCQVDSQVTMMFWYRQQPGQSLTLIATANQGSEATYESGFVIDKFPISRPNLTFSTLTVSNMSPEDSSIYLCNVAGGRNQPQHFGDGTRLSIL.